This T cell receptor beta chain emerged from a study of T-cell memory formation after mild COVID-19. The CDR3 has 14 residues. Looked up from germline, CDR1 is LNHDA and CDR2 is SQIVND (reference sequence). V was shortened by 3 bases and J by 3 bases, with 11 bases between the two germline ends. Study-wide results and caveats: Whereas later expanders leaned CD4+, clones contracting day 15 to 85 showed a balanced CD4/CD8 makeup.

As regards this clonotype: Its antigen is unidentified.

The authors produced TCR alpha and TCR beta cDNA libraries with sample barcodes and UMIs by 5'RACE using constant-segment primers. In TCRdb, the 5' RACE reads were re-called with MiXCR into one record per CDR3 protein. Here the sample spans about 430,000 distinct CDR3 sequences, roughly 18% being singletons. V and J are TRBV19 and TRBJ1-2, with D possibly TRBD1 on 6 matching bases. The sample consisted of PBMCs or a T cell subset sorted from them (not recorded which). The sequence came from a man aged 18-30 years who had mild COVID-19 (a few samples of this study predate the infection). Cell type and time point are not known. CDR3 protein: CASSIAGAHYGYTF. In DNA, the CDR3 is TGTGCCAGTAGTATTGCAGGGGCCCACTATGGCTACACCTTC.